A selection of T cell receptor beta chains follows, all from one sample in a study of blood T cells in healthy people across ages. TCRdb re-analysed the 5' RACE reads in MiXCR, keeping a single row per CDR3 protein. The sample holds more than 800,000 distinct CDR3 sequences; more than 25% are singletons and the top ten take 17%. Material: blood. Source of these receptors: a woman older than 75 in good health. Each CDR3 is given with its conserved first and last residue. Each record gives: V gene, D gene, J gene, clone size, CDR3 protein, CDR3 DNA. The D gene is left open where the match is weak. Size values are once, few and many counts, or a class for expanded clones, and some rows have none.

v_call: TRBV29-1; d_call: -; j_call: TRBJ2-7; clone_size: many; cdr3_aa: CSVTLRYEQYF; cdr3_nt: TGCAGCGTAACACTTAGGTACGAGCAGTACTTC
v_call: TRBV6-2/TRBV6-3; d_call: -; j_call: TRBJ2-7; clone_size: many; cdr3_aa: CASSPNAPYEQYF; cdr3_nt: TGTGCCAGCAGTCCGAATGCCCCCTACGAGCAGTACTTC
v_call: TRBV5-4; d_call: -; j_call: TRBJ2-7; clone_size: many; cdr3_aa: CASSLKDYEQYF; cdr3_nt: TGTGCCAGCAGCTTAAAGGATTACGAGCAGTACTTC
v_call: TRBV12-3/TRBV12-4; d_call: -; j_call: TRBJ1-5; clone_size: many; cdr3_aa: CASSLYSNQPQHF; cdr3_nt: TGCGCCAGCAGCTTATATAGCAATCAGCCCCAGCATTTT
v_call: TRBV3-1; d_call: TRBD2; j_call: TRBJ2-1; clone_size: -; cdr3_aa: CASSHGLAGGFFHEQFF; cdr3_nt: TGTGCCAGCAGCCATGGACTAGCGGGGGGCTTTTTCCATGAGCAGTTCTTC
v_call: TRBV20-1; d_call: -; j_call: TRBJ2-5; clone_size: many; cdr3_aa: CSAEKQGPETQYF; cdr3_nt: TGCAGTGCCGAAAAGCAGGGTCCAGAGACCCAGTACTTC
v_call: TRBV12-3/TRBV12-4; d_call: -; j_call: TRBJ2-7; clone_size: -; cdr3_aa: CASLRNGEATGNF; cdr3_nt: TGTGCCAGCTTAAGAAATGGGGAGGCGACGGGGAACTTC
v_call: TRBV20-1; d_call: -; j_call: TRBJ2-1; clone_size: many; cdr3_aa: CSARSTVEQFF; cdr3_nt: TGCAGTGCTAGGTCGACAGTTGAGCAGTTCTTC
v_call: TRBV27; d_call: TRBD1; j_call: TRBJ2-5; clone_size: few; cdr3_aa: CASSMGTGGQETQYF; cdr3_nt: TGTGCCAGCAGCATGGGGACAGGGGGGCAAGAGACCCAGTACTTC
v_call: TRBV6-2/TRBV6-3; d_call: TRBD1; j_call: TRBJ1-1; clone_size: few; cdr3_aa: CASSKTGVNTEAFF; cdr3_nt: TGTGCCAGCAGTAAGACAGGGGTGAACACTGAAGCTTTCTTT
v_call: TRBV15; d_call: -; j_call: TRBJ2-2; clone_size: -; cdr3_aa: CATSRVRAGPGELFF; cdr3_nt: TGTGCCACCAGCAGAGTAAGGGCCGGCCCCGGGGAGCTGTTTTTT
v_call: TRBV20-1; d_call: -; j_call: TRBJ2-5; clone_size: -; cdr3_aa: CSARDPAGRQETQYF; cdr3_nt: TGCAGTGCTAGAGATCCGGCGGGGAGACAAGAGACCCAGTACTTC
v_call: TRBV2; d_call: -; j_call: TRBJ2-3; clone_size: many; cdr3_aa: CASIQGETDTQYF; cdr3_nt: TGTGCCAGCATACAGGGCGAAACAGATACGCAGTATTTT
v_call: TRBV10-3; d_call: TRBD1; j_call: TRBJ1-2; clone_size: many; cdr3_aa: CAIREGTAYGYTF; cdr3_nt: TGTGCCATCAGAGAAGGGACAGCCTATGGCTACACCTTC
v_call: TRBV5-5; d_call: -; j_call: TRBJ2-3; clone_size: many; cdr3_aa: CASSLSGLHTQYF; cdr3_nt: TGTGCCAGCAGCTTGTCCGGTTTGCATACGCAGTATTTT
v_call: TRBV5-1; d_call: -; j_call: TRBJ2-7; clone_size: many; cdr3_aa: CASSLADHRFSYEQYF; cdr3_nt: TGCGCCAGCAGCTTGGCCGACCACAGGTTTTCCTACGAGCAGTACTTC